This T cell receptor beta chain was found in a study of T cell changes during pregnancy in multiple sclerosis. This table comes from immunoSEQ multiplex PCR, and its TCRdb copy is limited to in-frame clones, with some not included. The data show under 70,000 clones, 75% to 95% seen once. The source is a female donor in good health, enrolled as a control in a pregnancy study. This material consisted of CD4+ T cells from peripheral blood mononuclear cells, taken after pregnancy.

This chain's CDR3 is CASSLNSGGEETQYF. In nucleotides, the CDR3 is TGTGCCAGCAGTCTTAATAGCGGGGGGGAGGAGACCCAGTACTTC. The chain couples TRBV7-3 to TRBJ2-5; 11 bases align to TRBD2. Per the germline V gene, CDR1 is SGHTA and CDR2 is FQGTGA. V was clipped by 6 bases and J by 5 bases; unmatched bases: 8. This CDR3 is 15 amino acids long.